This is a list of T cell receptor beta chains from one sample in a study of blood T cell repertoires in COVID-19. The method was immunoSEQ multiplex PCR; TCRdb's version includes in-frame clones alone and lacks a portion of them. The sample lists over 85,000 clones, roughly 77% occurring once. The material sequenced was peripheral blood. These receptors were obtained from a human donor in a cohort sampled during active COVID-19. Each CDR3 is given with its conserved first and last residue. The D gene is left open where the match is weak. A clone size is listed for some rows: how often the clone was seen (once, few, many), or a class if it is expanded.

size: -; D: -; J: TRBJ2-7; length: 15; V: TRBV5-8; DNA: TGTGCCAGCAGCCCTACTCGGATTAGCAGCTACGAGCAGTACTTC; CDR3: CASSPTRISSYEQYF
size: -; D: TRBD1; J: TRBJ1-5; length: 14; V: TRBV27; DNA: TGTGCCAGCAGTTTAGGCAGGGGGGATCAGCCCCAGCATTTT; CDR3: CASSLGRGDQPQHF
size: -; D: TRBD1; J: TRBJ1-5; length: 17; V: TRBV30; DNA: TGTGCCTGGAGTGTCGCCGGGACAGGGGGCGTGCGCCAGCCCCAGCATTTT; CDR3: CAWSVAGTGGVRQPQHF
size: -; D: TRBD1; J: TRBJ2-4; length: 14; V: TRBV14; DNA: TGTGCCAGCAGCCAAGAGGTCAGGGGGAGCATTCAGTACTTC; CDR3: CASSQEVRGSIQYF
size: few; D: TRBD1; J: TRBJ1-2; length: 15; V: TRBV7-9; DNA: TGTGCCAGCAGCTTGGGGACAGGGGGCATTTATGGCTACACCTTC; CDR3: CASSLGTGGIYGYTF
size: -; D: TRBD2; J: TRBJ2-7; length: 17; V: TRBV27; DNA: TGTGCCAGCGGTCTTGGGGGAACTAGCGGGAGGGCCCACGAGCAGTACTTC; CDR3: CASGLGGTSGRAHEQYF
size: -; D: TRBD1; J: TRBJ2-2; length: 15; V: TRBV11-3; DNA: TGTGCCAGCAGTCCCGGGACAGGCAACACCGGGGAGCTGTTTTTT; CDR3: CASSPGTGNTGELFF
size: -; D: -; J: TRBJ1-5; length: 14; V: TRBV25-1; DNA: TGTGCCAGCGCCGGGGCGGGGGCGACTCAGCCCCAGCATTTT; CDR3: CASAGAGATQPQHF
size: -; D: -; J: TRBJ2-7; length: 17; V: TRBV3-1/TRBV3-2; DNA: TGTGCCAGCAGCCAGATGAGGGGAGCGGGTCAGACCTACGAGCAGTACTTC; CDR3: CASSQMRGAGQTYEQYF
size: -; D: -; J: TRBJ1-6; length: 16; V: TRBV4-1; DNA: TGCGCCAGCAGCCAAACTAGACAGGATGAGGGGGCACCCCTCCACTTT; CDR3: CASSQTRQDEGAPLHF
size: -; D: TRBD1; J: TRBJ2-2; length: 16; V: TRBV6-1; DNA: TGTGCCAGCAGTGATTTGGGGACAGGGAACACCGGGGAGCTGTTTTTT; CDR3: CASSDLGTGNTGELFF
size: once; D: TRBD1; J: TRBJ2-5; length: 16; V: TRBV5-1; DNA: TGCGCCAGCAGCTTGGGACCCGGGACAGCCCAAGAGACCCAGTACTTC; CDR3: CASSLGPGTAQETQYF
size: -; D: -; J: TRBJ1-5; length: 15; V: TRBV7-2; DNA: TGTGCCAGCAGCTTAGAAAGCGGGGTAGCTCAGCCCCAGCATTTT; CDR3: CASSLESGVAQPQHF
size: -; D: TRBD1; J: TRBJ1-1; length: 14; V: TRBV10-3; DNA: TGTGCCATCAGGGACAGGGATGGAAACACTGAAGCTTTCTTT; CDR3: CAIRDRDGNTEAFF
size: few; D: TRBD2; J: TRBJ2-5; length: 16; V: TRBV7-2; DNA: TGTGCCAGCAGCTTCCCGGGACTAGCAGCGGGGGGGACCCAGTACTTC; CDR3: CASSFPGLAAGGTQYF
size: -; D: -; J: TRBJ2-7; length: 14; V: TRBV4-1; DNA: TGCGCCAGCAGCCCACAGGGTGGGTACTACGAGCAGTACTTC; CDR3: CASSPQGGYYEQYF
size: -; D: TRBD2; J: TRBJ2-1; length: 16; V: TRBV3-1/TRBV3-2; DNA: TGTGCCAGCAGCAAACCCGGGACTAGCGGGACAAATGAGCAGTTCTTC; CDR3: CASSKPGTSGTNEQFF
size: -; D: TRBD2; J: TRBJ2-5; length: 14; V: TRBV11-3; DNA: TGTGCCAGCAGCCTGACTAGCGGCCAAGAGACCCAGTACTTC; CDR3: CASSLTSGQETQYF
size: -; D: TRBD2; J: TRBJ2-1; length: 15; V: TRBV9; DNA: TGTGCCAGCAGCCCCCAGTCGGGAGGTAGCACTGAGCAGTTCTTC; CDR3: CASSPQSGGSTEQFF
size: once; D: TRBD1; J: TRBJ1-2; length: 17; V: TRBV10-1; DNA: TGCGCCAGCAGTGAGTCTTTAGGGACAGGGAAACCCTATGGCTACACCTTC; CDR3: CASSESLGTGKPYGYTF
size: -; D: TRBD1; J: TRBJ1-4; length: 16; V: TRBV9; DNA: TGTGCCAGCAGCGTAGATCAGGGGGCCGGTAATGAAAAACTGTTTTTT; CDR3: CASSVDQGAGNEKLFF
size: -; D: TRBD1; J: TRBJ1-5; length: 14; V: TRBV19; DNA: TGTGCCAGTAGAACTAGACAGGGAAATCAGCCCCAGCATTTT; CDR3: CASRTRQGNQPQHF
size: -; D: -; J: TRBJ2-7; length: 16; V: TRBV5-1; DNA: TGCGCCAGCAGACAGTCTAGCGCCCCAGTAAGCAACGAGCAGTACTTC; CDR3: CASRQSSAPVSNEQYF
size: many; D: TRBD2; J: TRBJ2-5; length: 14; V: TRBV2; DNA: TGTGCCAGCAGTCCTGGGACTAGCGGAGAGACCCAGTACTTC; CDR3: CASSPGTSGETQYF
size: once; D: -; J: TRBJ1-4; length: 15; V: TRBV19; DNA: TGTGCCAGTAGTATCTCCCACGGTTATAATGAAAAACTGTTTTTT; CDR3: CASSISHGYNEKLFF